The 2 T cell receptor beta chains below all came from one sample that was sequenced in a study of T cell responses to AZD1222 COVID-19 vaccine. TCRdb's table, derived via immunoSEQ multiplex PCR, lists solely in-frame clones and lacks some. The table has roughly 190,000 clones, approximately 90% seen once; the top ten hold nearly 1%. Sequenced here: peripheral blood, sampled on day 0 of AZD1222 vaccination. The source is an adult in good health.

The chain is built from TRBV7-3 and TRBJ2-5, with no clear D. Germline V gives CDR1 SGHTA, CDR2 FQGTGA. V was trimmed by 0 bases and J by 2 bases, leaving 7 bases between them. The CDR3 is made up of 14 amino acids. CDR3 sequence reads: CASSLTGGQETQYF. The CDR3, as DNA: TGTGCCAGCAGCTTAACCGGCGGACAAGAGACCCAGTACTTC.

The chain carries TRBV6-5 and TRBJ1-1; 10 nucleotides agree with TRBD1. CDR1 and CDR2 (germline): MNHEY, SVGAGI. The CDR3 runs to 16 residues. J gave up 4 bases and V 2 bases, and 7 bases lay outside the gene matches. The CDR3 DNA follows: TGTGCCAGCAGTTACAGCGGGACAGGGGATCCCACTGAAGCTTTCTTT. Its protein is CASSYSGTGDPTEAFF.